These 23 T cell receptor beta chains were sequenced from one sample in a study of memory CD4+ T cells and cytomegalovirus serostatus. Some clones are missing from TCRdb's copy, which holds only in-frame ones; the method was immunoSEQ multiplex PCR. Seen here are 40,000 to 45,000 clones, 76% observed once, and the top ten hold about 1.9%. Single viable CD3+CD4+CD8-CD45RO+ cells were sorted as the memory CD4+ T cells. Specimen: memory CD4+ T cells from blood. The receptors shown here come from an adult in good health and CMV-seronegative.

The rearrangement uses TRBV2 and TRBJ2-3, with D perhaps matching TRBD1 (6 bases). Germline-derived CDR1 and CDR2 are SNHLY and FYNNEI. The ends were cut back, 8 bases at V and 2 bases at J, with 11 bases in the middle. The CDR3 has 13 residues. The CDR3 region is CASLGANTDTQYF. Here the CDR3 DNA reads TGTGCCAGCTTGGGGGCAAACACAGATACGCAGTATTTT.

CDR3 amino acids: CASSFGTAYYGYTF. For the CDR3, the DNA is TGTGCCAGTAGTTTTGGGACAGCGTACTATGGCTACACCTTC. J is TRBJ1-2 and V is TRBV19, with 7 bases aligning to TRBD1. CDR1 is LNHDA, CDR2 SQIVND, per germline (reference sequence). V lost 5 bases to trimming and J lost 3 bases; unmatched junction nucleotides: 6. The CDR3 runs 14 residues. Together with reference TRBV19 and TRBJ1-2, the CDR3 gives the full variable domain: DGGITQSPKYLFRKEGQNVTLSCEQNLNHDAMYWYRQDPGQGLRLIYYSQIVNDFQKGDIAEGYSVSREKKESFPLTVTSAQKNPTAFYLCASSFGTAYYGYTFGSGTRLTVV.

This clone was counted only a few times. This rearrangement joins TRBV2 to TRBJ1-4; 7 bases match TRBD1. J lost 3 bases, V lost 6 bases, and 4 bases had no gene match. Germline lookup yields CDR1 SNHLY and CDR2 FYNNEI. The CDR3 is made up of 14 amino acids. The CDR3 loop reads CASRNRGPNEKLFF. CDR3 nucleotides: TGTGCCAGCAGAAACAGGGGACCTAATGAAAAACTGTTTTTT.

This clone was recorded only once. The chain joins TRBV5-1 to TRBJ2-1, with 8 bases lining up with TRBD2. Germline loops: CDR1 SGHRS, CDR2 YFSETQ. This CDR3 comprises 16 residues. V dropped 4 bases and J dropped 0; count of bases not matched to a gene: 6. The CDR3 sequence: CASSQTSGGSYNEQFF. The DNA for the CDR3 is TGCGCCAGCAGCCAGACAAGCGGGGGCTCCTACAATGAGCAGTTCTTC.

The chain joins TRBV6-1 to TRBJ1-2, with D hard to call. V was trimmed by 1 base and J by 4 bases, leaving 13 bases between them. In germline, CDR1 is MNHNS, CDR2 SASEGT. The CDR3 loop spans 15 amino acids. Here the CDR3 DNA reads TGTGCCAGCAGTGAAGGGGTCAGTCTTCCCTATGGCTACACCTTC. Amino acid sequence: CASSEGVSLPYGYTF.

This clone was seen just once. The chain's CDR3 is CASSAGDGEKLFF. The CDR3 DNA reads as TGTGCCAGCAGTGCAGGGGACGGTGAAAAACTGTTTTTT. This rearrangement joins TRBV2 to TRBJ1-4; TRBD1 is a possible D gene (6 bases). The CDR3 loop spans 13 amino acids. Deletions cut 4 bases from V and 7 bases from J, with 10 bases between. The germline CDR1 and CDR2 sequences are SNHLY and FYNNEI.

The CDR3 loop is CASSLGGGFEKLFF. The CDR3 region has the DNA TGTGCCAGCAGCCTGGGAGGGGGTTTTGAAAAACTGTTTTTT. The gene calls are TRBV7-9 and TRBJ1-4; D may be TRBD1 (6 bases). V dropped 5 bases and J dropped 7 bases, with 14 bases sitting between them. CDR3 length: 14 amino acids. Germline V lookup: CDR1 SEHNR, CDR2 FQNEAQ (reference sequence).

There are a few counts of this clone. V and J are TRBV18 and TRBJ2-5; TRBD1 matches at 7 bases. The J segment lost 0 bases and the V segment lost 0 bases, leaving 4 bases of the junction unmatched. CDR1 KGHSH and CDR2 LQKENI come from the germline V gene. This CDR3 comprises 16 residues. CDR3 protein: CASSPPLDRYQETQYF. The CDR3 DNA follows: TGTGCCAGCTCACCACCATTGGACAGGTACCAAGAGACCCAGTACTTC.

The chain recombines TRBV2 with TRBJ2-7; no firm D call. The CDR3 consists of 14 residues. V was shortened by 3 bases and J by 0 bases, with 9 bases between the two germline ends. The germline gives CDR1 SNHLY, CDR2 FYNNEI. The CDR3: CASSEVELSYEQYF. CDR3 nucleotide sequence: TGTGCCAGCAGTGAGGTAGAACTCTCCTACGAGCAGTACTTC.

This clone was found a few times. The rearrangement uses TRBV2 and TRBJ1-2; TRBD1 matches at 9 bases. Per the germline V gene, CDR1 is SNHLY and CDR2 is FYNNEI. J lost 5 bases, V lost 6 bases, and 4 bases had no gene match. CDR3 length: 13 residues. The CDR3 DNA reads TGTGCCAGCAGACGGGACAGGGATTATGGCTACACCTTC. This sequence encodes CASRRDRDYGYTF.

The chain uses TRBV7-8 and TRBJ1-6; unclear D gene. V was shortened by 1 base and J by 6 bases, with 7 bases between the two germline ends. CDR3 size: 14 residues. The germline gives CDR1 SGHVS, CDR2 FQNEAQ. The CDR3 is CASSLVTANSPLHF. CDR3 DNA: TGTGCCAGCAGCTTAGTTACAGCTAATTCACCCCTCCACTTT. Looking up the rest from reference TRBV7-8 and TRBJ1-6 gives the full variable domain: GAGVSQSPRYKVAKRGQDVALRCDPISGHVSLFWYQQALGQGPEFLTYFQNEAQLDKSGLPSDRFFAERPEGSVSTLKIQRTQQEDSAVYLCASSLVTANSPLHFGNGTRLTVT.

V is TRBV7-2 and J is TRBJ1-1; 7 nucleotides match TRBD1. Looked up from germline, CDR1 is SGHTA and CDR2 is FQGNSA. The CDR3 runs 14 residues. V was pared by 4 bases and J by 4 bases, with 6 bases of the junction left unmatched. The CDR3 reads CASSSQGGVTEAFF. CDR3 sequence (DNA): TGTGCCAGCAGCTCCCAGGGGGGAGTCACTGAAGCTTTCTTT.

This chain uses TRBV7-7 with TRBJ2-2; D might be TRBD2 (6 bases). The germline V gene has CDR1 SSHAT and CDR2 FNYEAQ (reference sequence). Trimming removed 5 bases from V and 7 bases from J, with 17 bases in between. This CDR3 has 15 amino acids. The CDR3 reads CASSPAAGRGGELFF. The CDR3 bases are TGTGCCAGCAGCCCTGCGGCGGGACGGGGCGGGGAGCTGTTTTTT.

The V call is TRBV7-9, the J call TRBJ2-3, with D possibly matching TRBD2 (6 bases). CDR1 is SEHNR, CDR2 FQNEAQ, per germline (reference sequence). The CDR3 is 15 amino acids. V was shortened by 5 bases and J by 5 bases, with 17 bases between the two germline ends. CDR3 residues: CASSLRTGEEDTQYF. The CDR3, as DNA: TGTGCCAGCAGCCTCCGGACGGGGGAGGAAGATACGCAGTATTTT.

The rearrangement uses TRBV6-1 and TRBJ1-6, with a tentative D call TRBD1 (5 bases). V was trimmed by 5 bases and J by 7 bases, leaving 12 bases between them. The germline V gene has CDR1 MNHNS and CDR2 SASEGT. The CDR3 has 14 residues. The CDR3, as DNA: TGTGCCAGCAGTTCTAGACAGAACAATTCACCCCTCCACTTT. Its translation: CASSSRQNNSPLHF.

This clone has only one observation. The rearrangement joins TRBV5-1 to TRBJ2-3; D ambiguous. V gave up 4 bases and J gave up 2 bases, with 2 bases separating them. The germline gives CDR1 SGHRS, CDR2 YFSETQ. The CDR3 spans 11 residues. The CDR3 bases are TGCGCCAGCAGCCTCACAGATACGCAGTATTTT. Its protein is CASSLTDTQYF.

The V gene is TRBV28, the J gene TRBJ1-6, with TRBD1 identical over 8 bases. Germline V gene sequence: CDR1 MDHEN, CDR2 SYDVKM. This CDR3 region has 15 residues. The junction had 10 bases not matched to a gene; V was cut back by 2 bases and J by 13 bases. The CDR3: CASSLPDRGLSPLHF. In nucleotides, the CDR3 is TGTGCCAGCAGTTTACCTGACAGGGGCCTATCGCCCCTCCACTTT.

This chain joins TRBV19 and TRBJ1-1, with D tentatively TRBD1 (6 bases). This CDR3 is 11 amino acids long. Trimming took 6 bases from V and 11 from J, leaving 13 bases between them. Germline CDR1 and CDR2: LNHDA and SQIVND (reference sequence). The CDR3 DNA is TGTGCCAGTAGCAAGACAGGAACGGCTTTCTTT. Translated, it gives CASSKTGTAFF.

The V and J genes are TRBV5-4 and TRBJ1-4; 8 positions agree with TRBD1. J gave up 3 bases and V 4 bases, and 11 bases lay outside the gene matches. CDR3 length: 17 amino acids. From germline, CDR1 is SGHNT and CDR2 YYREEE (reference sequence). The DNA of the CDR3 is TGTGCCAGCAGCCCTCTTCCCGGGACAGGATCTAATGAAAAACTGTTTTTT. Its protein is CASSPLPGTGSNEKLFF.

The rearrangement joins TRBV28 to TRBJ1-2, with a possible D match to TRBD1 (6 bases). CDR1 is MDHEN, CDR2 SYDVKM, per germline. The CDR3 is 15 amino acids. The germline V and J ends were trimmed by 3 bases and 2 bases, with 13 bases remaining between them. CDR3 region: CASSLVTGYNYGYTF. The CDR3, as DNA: TGTGCCAGCAGTTTGGTAACAGGGTACAACTATGGCTACACCTTC.

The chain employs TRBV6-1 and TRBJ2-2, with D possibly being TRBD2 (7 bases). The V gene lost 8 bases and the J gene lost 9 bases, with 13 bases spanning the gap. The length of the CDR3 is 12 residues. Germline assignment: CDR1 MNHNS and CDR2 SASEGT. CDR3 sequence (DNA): TGTGCCAGCGGGGGGGCTCCCCGGGAGCTGTTTTTT. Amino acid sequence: CASGGAPRELFF.

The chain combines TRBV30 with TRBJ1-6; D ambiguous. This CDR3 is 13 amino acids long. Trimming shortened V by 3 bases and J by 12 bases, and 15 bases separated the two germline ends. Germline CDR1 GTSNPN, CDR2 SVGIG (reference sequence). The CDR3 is CAWSPDSRGPLHF. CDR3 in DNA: TGTGCCTGGAGCCCCGACTCCCGCGGACCCCTCCACTTT.

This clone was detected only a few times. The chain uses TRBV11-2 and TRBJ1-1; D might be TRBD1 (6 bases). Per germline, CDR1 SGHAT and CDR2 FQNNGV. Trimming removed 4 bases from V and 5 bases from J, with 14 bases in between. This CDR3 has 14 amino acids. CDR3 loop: CASSSPRGATEAFF. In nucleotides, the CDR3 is TGTGCCAGCAGCTCGCCCCGGGGGGCGACTGAAGCTTTCTTT.